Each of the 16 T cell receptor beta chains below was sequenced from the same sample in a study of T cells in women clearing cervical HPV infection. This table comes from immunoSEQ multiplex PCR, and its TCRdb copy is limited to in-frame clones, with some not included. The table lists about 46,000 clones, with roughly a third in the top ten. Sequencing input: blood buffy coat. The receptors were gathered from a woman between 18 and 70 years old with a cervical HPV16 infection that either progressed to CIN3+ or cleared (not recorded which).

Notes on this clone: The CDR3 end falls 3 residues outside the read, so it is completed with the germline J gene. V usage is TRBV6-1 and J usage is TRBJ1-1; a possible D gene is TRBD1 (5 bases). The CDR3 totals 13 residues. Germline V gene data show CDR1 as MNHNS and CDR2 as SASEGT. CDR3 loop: CASSDTLSGNAFF. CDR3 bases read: TGTGCCAGCAGTGACACCCTATCAGGGAAT.

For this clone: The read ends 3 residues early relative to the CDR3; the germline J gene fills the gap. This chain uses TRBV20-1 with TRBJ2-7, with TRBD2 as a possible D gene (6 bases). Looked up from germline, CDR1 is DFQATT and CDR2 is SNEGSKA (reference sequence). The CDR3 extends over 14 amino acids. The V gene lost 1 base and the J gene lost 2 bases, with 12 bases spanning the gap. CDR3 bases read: TGCAGTGCTAGAGTGGGGGGAGCACCCTACGAG. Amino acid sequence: CSARVGGAPYE. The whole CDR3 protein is CSARVGGAPYEQYF.

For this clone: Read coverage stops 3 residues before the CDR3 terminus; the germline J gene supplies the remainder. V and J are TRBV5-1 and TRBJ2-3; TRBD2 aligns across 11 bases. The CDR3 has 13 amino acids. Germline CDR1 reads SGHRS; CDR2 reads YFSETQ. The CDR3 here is CASSSLAGGAQYF. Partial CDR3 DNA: TGCGCCAGCAGCTCGTTAGCGGGAGGGGCG.

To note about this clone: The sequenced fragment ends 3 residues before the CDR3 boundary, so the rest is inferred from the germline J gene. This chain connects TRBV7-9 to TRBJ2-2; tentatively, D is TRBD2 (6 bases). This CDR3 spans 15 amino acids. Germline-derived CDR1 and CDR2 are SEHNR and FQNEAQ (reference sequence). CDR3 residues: CASSLLGGGANVLFF. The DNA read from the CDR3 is TGTGCCAGCAGCCTCCTGGGGGGTGGGGCCAACGTG.

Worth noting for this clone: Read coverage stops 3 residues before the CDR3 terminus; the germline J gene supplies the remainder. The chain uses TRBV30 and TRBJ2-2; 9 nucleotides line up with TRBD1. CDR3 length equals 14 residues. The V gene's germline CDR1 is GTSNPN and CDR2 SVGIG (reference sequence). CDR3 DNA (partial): TGTGCCTGGAAGGGACAGGGACACAATGAAAAG. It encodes CAWKGQGHNEK. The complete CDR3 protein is CAWKGQGHNEKLFF.

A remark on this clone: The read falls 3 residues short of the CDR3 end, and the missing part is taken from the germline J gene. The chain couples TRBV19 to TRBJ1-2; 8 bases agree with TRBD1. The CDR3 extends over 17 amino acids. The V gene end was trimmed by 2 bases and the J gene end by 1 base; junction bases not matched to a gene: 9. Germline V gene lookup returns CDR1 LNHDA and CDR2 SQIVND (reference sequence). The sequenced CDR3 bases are TGTGCCAGTAGTATAAGGCCCCGAGACAGGGGTAACTATGGC. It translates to CASSIRPRDRGNYG. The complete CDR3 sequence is CASSIRPRDRGNYGYTF.

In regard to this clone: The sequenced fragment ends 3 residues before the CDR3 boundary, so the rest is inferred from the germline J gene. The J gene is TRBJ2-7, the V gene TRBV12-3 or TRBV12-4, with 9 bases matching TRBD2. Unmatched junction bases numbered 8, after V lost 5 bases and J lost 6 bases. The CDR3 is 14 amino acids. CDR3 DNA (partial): TGTGCCAGCAGTCCGGGACTAGCAGTGGTCGAG. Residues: CASSPGLAVVE. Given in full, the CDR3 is CASSPGLAVVEQYF.

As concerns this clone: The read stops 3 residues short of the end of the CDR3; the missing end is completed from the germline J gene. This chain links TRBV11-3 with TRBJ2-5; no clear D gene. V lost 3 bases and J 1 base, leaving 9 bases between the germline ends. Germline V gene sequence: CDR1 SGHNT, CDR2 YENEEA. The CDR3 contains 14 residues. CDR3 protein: CASSFNKIQETQYF. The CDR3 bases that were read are TGTGCCAGCAGCTTCAACAAAATCCAAGAGACC.

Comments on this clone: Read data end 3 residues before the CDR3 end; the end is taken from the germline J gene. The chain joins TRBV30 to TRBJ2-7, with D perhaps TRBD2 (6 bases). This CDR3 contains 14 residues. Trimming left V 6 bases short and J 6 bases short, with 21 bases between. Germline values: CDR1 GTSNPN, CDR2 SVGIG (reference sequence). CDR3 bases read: TGTGCCTGCAGCACCGGGACTTCATTCTCCGAG. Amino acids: CACSTGTSFSE. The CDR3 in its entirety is CACSTGTSFSEQYF.

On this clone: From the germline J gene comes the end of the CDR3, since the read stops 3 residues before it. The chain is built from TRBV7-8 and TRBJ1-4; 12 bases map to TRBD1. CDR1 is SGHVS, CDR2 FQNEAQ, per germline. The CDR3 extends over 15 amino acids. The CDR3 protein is CASSWGQGANSPLFF. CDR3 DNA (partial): TGTGCCAGCAGCTGGGGACAGGGGGCTAATTCACCA.

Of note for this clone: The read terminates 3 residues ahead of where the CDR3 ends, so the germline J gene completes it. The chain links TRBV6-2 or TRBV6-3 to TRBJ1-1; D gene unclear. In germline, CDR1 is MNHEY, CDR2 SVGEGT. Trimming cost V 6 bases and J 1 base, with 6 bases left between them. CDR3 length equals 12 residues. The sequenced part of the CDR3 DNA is TGTGCCAGCAGCCACAGGAACACTGAA. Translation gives CASSHRNTE. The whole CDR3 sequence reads CASSHRNTEAFF.

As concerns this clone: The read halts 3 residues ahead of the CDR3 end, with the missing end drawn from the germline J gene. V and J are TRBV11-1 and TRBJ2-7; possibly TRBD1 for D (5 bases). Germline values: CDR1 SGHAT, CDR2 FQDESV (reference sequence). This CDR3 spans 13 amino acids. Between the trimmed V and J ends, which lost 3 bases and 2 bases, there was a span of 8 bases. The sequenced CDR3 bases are TGTGCCAGCAGCTTCGACAGAACCTACGAG. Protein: CASSFDRTYE. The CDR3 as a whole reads CASSFDRTYEQYF.

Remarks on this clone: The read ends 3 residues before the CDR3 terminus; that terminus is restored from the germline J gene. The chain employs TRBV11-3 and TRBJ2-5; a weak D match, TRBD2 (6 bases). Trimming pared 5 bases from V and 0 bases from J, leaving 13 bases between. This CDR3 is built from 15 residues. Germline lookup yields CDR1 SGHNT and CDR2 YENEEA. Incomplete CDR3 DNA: TGTGCCAGCAGCCCTACCAGACTAGACCAAGAGACC. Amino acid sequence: CASSPTRLDQET. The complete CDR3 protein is CASSPTRLDQETQYF.

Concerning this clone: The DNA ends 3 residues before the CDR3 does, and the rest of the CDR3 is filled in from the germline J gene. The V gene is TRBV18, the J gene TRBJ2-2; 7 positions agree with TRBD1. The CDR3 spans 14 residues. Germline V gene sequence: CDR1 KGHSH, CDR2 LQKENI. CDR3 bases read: TGTGCCAGCTCACCCCAACAGGGGAAGGAAAAG. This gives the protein CASSPQQGKEK. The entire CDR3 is CASSPQQGKEKLFF. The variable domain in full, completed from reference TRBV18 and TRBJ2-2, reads NAGVMQNPRHLVRRRGQEARLRCSPMKGHSHVYWYRQLPEEGLKFMVYLQKENIIDESGMPKERFSAEFPKEGPSILRIQQVVRGDSAAYFCASSPQQGKEKLFFGEGSRLTVL.

CDR3 DNA, as far as it was read: TGTGCCAGTAGTATCCGAGCGGGGGCCGCCACAGATACG. Translation gives CASSIRAGAATDT. The whole CDR3 protein reads CASSIRAGAATDTQYF. The chain employs TRBV19 and TRBJ2-3; 8 positions agree with TRBD2. The observed sequence ends 3 residues before the CDR3 terminus, with the missing tail filled in from the germline J gene. With 3 bases clipped from V and 2 bases from J, the junction kept 7 bases outside the gene matches. Germline loops: CDR1 LNHDA, CDR2 SQIVND (reference sequence). The CDR3 totals 16 residues.

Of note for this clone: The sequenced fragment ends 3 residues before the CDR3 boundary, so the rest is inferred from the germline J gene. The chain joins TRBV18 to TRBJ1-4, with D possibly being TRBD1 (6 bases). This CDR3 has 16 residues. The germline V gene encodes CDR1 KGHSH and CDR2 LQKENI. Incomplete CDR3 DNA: TGTGCCAGCACTACTACAGGGATTTCCTATAATTCACCA. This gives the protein CASTTTGISYNSP. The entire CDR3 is CASTTTGISYNSPLFF. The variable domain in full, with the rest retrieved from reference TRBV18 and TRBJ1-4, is NAGVMQNPRHLVRRRGQEARLRCSPMKGHSHVYWYRQLPEEGLKFMVYLQKENIIDESGMPKERFSAEFPKEGPSILRIQQVVRGDSAAYFCASTTTGISYNSPLFFGSGTQLSVL.